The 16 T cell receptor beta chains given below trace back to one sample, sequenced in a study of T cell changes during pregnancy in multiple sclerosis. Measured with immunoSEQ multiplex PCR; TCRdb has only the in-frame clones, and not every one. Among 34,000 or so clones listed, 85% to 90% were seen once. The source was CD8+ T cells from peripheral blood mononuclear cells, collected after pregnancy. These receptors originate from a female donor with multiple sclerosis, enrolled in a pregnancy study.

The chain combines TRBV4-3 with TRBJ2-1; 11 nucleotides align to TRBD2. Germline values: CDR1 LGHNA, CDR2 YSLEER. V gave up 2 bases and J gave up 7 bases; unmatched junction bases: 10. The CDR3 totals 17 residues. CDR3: CASSQSPGASGGNEQFF. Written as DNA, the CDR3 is TGCGCCAGCAGCCAATCCCCCGGGGCTAGCGGGGGGAATGAGCAGTTCTTC.

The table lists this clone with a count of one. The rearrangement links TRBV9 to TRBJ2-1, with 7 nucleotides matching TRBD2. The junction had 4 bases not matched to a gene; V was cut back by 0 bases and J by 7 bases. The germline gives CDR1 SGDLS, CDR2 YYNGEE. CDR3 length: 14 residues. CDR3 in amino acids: CASSVAGAGNEQFF. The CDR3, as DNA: TGTGCCAGCAGCGTAGCCGGAGCGGGGAATGAGCAGTTCTTC.

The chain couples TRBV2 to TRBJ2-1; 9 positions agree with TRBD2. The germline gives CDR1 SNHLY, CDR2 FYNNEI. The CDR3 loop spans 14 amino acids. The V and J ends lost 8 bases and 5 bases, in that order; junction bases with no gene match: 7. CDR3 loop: CASVGGGAHNEQFF. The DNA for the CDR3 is TGTGCCAGCGTGGGCGGGGGGGCCCACAATGAGCAGTTCTTC.

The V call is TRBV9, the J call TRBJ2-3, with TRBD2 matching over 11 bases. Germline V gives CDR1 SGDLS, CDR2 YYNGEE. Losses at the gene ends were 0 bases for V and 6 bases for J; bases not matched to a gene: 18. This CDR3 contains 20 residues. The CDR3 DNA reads TGTGCCAGCAGCGTAGGGGAGGGGGCTAGCGGGGGGCCACCAGGGGATACGCAGTATTTT. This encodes CASSVGEGASGGPPGDTQYF.

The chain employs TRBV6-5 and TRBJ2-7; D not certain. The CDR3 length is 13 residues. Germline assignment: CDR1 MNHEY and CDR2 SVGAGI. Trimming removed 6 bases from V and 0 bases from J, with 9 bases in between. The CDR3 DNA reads TGTGCCAGCAGCCCAGGCCGCTCCTACGAGCAGTACTTC. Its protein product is CASSPGRSYEQYF.

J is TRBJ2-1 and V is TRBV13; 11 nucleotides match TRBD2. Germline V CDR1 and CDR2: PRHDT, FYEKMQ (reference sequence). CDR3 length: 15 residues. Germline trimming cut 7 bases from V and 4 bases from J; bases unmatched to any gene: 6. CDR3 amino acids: CASTSRLAGYNEQFF. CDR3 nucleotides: TGTGCCAGCACCTCTCGACTAGCGGGGTACAATGAGCAGTTCTTC.

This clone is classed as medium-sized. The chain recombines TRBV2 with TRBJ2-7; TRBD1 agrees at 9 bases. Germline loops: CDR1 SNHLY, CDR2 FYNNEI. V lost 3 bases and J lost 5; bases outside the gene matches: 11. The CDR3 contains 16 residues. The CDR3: CASSEGQGLGFDEQYF. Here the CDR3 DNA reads TGTGCCAGCAGTGAGGGACAGGGATTAGGCTTTGACGAGCAGTACTTC.

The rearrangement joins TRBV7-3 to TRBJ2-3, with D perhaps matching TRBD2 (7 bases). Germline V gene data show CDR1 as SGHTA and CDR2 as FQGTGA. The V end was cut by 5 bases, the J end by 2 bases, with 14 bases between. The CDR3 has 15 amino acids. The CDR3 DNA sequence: TGTGCCAGCAGCACCACCGGGGGGCCCACAGATACGCAGTATTTT. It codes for CASSTTGGPTDTQYF.

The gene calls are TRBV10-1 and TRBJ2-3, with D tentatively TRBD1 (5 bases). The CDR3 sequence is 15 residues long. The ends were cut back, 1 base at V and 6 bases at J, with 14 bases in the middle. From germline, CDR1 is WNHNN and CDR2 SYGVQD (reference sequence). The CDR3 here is CASSELALQVDTQYF. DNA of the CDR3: TGCGCCAGCAGTGAGTTGGCCTTACAGGTTGATACGCAGTATTTT.

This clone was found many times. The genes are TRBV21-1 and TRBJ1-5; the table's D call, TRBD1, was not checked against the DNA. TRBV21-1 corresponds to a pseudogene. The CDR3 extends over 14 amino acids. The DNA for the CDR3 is TGTGCCAGCATCGTACAGGGGGCGGGTCAGCCCCAGCATTTT. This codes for CASIVQGAGQPQHF.

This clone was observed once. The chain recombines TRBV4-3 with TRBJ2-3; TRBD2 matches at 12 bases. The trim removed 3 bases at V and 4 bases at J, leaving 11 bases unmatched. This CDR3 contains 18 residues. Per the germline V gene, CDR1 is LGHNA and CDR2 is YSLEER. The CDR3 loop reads CASSQDPIRTSGADTQYF. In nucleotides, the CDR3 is TGCGCCAGCAGCCAGGACCCGATTAGGACTAGCGGGGCAGATACGCAGTATTTT.

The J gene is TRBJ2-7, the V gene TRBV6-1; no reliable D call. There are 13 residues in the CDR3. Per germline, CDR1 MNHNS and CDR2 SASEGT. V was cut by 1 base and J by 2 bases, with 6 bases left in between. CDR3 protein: CASSEGSAYEQYF. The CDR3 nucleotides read TGTGCCAGCAGTGAAGGCTCAGCCTACGAGCAGTACTTC.

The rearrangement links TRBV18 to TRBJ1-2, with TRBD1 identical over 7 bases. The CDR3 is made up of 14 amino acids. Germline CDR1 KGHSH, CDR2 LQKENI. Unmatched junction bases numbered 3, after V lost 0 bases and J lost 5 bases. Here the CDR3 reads CASSPPTGSYGYTF. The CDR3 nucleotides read TGTGCCAGCTCACCACCGACAGGGAGTTATGGCTACACCTTC. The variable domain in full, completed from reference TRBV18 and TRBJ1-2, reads NAGVMQNPRHLVRRRGQEARLRCSPMKGHSHVYWYRQLPEEGLKFMVYLQKENIIDESGMPKERFSAEFPKEGPSILRIQQVVRGDSAAYFCASSPPTGSYGYTFGSGTRLTVV.

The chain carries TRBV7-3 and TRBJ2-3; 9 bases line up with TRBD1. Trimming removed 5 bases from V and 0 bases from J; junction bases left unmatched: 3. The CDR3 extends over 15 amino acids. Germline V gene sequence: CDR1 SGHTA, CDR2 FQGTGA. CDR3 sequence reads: CASSNTGGSTDTQYF. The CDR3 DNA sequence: TGTGCCAGCAGCAACACAGGGGGCAGCACAGATACGCAGTATTTT.

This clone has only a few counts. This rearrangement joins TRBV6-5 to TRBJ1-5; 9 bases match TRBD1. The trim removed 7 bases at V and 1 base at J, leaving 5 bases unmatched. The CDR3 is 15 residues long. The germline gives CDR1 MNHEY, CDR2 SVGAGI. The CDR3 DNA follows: TGTGCCAGCACAGGGGACAGGGTGAGCAATCAGCCCCAGCATTTT. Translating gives CASTGDRVSNQPQHF.

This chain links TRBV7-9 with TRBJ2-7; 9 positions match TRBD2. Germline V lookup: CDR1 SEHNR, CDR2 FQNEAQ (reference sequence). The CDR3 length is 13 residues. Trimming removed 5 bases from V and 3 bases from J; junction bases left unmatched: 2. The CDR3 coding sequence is TGTGCCAGCAGCGCGGGGGGGGTCTACGAGCAGTACTTC. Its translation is CASSAGGVYEQYF.